This note documents a single T cell receptor (beta chain) sequence. Its antigen is not known. CDR1 and CDR2 from the germline V gene are SGHVS and FNYEAQ. Between the trimmed V and J ends, which lost 3 bases and 5 bases, there was a span of 10 bases. There are 14 residues in the CDR3. Relapses following autologous stem cell transplantation were seen in all patients, with brentuximab vedotin exposure varying. The data derive from a study of PD-1 blockade in classical Hodgkin lymphoma. Broader study findings: Before treatment, TCR diversity in newly diagnosed patients was reportedly lower than in healthy donors. Complete responders' baseline diversity resembled that of newly diagnosed patients. TCR diversity in CD4+, not CD8+, cells rose significantly by C4D1. Factors driving the repertoire differences, possibly disease activity or prior therapy, remain undefined.

The repertoire was sequenced with immunoSEQ multiplex PCR; TCRdb's copy has only in-frame clones and lacks some. The sample has tens of thousands of clones; 88% are singletons. This chain joins TRBV7-6 and TRBJ1-4; D is unclear. The source was peripheral blood mononuclear cells (PBMCs), collected before the second cycle of nivolumab. The receptor was derived from a human donor with classical Hodgkin lymphoma. The DNA of the CDR3 is TGTGCCAGCAGCTTTGACCTAAAAAATGAAAAACTGTTTTTT. This sequence encodes CASSFDLKNEKLFF.